Below are 19 T cell receptor beta chains sequenced from a single sample in a study of cytomegalovirus exposure and HLA in healthy donors. The primer mix had 60 Vbeta and 13 Jbeta primers. TCRdb keeps only in-frame clones here, not all; method: immunoSEQ multiplex PCR. In the table there are some 130,000 clones, over 70% of which are singletons. Sequenced sample: PBMCs. The receptors stem from a man younger than 40 in good health and CMV-seronegative.

This sequence joins TRBV13 and TRBJ1-4, with 9 bases aligning to TRBD1. V shed 0 bases, J shed 8 bases, and the junction held 7 bases outside the gene matches. Germline V lookup: CDR1 PRHDT, CDR2 FYEKMQ (reference sequence). The CDR3 is made up of 16 amino acids. CDR3 nucleotides: TGTGCCAGCAGCTTAGGCCGACAGGGGGTGAAAGAAAAACTGTTTTTT. It translates to CASSLGRQGVKEKLFF. The variable domain in full, with the rest retrieved from reference TRBV13 and TRBJ1-4, is AAGVIQSPRHLIKEKRETATLKCYPIPRHDTVYWYQQGPGQDPQFLISFYEKMQSDKGSIPDRFSAQQFSDYHSELNMSSLELGDSALYFCASSLGRQGVKEKLFFGSGTQLSVL.

The chain recombines TRBV7-6 with TRBJ2-7; D is possibly TRBD1 (6 bases). V dropped 2 bases and J dropped 7 bases, with 18 bases sitting between them. Germline V gives CDR1 SGHVS, CDR2 FNYEAQ. CDR3 length: 15 residues. CDR3 nucleotides: TGTGCCAGCAGCTTATTCCAGGGGAACGTAGGGGAGCAGTACTTC. Its protein is CASSLFQGNVGEQYF. The whole variable domain, filled in from reference TRBV7-6 and TRBJ2-7, reads GAGVSQSPRYKVTKRGQDVALRCDPISGHVSLYWYRQALGQGPEFLTYFNYEAQQDKSGLPNDRFSAERPEGSISTLTIQRTEQRDSAMYRCASSLFQGNVGEQYFGPGTRLTVT.

The count of this clone is one. The chain carries TRBV25-1 and TRBJ2-3; tentative D call: TRBD1 (6 bases). CDR3 length equals 15 residues. Germline V gene data show CDR1 as MGHDK and CDR2 as SYGVNS. Trimming took off 3 bases at V and 3 bases at J, with 13 bases between the two ends. The CDR3 loop reads CASSDPPGTTDTQYF. The CDR3 nucleotides are TGTGCCAGCAGTGACCCACCCGGGACAACAGATACGCAGTATTTT.

The sample holds a few counts of this clone. The chain links TRBV5-1 to TRBJ1-1, with 7 bases matching TRBD1. The CDR3 runs to 15 residues. J lost 0 bases, V lost 4 bases, and 6 bases had no gene match. Germline CDR1 and CDR2: SGHRS and YFSETQ. CDR3 bases: TGCGCCAGCAGCCCAACCGGGACAGTGAACACTGAAGCTTTCTTT. It yields the protein CASSPTGTVNTEAFF.

The chain uses TRBV5-1 and TRBJ2-5; no definite D call. Trimming left V 0 bases short and J 2 bases short, with 5 bases between. This CDR3 is 13 amino acids long. The germline V gene encodes CDR1 SGHRS and CDR2 YFSETQ. The CDR3, as DNA: TGCGCCAGCAGCTTGGGTATTCAAGAGACCCAGTACTTC. It translates to CASSLGIQETQYF. Looking up the rest from reference TRBV5-1 and TRBJ2-5 gives the full variable domain: KAGVTQTPRYLIKTRGQQVTLSCSPISGHRSVSWYQQTPGQGLQFLFEYFSETQRNKGNFPGRFSGRQFSNSRSEMNVSTLELGDSALYLCASSLGIQETQYFGPGTRLLVL.

This sequence joins TRBV7-9 and TRBJ1-2; 8 nucleotides line up with TRBD1. This CDR3 spans 14 amino acids. Germline-derived CDR1 and CDR2 are SEHNR and FQNEAQ (reference sequence). V was pared by 7 bases and J by 4 bases, with 8 bases of the junction left unmatched. The CDR3 nucleotides read TGTGCCAGCATCCCAGGGGGCGCCAGCTATGGCTACACCTTC. Protein: CASIPGGASYGYTF.

The chain uses TRBV28 and TRBJ2-5, with a weak D call TRBD2 (6 bases). V was cut by 5 bases and J by 4 bases, with 17 bases left in between. Looked up from germline, CDR1 is MDHEN and CDR2 is SYDVKM. CDR3 length: 15 residues. The DNA of the CDR3 is TGTGCCAGCAGTCAAGGAGGGAGTCAAGGAGAGACCCAGTACTTC. Translation: CASSQGGSQGETQYF. The whole variable domain, filled in from reference TRBV28 and TRBJ2-5, reads DVKVTQSSRYLVKRTGEKVFLECVQDMDHENMFWYRQDPGLGLRLIYFSYDVKMKEKGDIPEGYSVSREKKERFSLILESASTNQTSMYLCASSQGGSQGETQYFGPGTRLLVL.

This clone was seen more than once but under ten times. V usage is TRBV4-3 and J usage is TRBJ1-5, with D perhaps TRBD1 (5 bases). From germline, CDR1 is LGHNA and CDR2 YSLEER. Trimming removed 4 bases from V and 3 bases from J, with 13 bases in between. This CDR3 spans 15 amino acids. CDR3 region: CASSPGTEFNQPQHF. CDR3 sequence (DNA): TGCGCCAGCAGCCCAGGGACTGAGTTCAATCAGCCCCAGCATTTT.

There are a few counts of this clone. The chain links TRBV4-1 to TRBJ2-7; TRBD2 aligns across 8 bases. Germline V gives CDR1 MGHRA, CDR2 YSYEKL. This CDR3 has 16 amino acids. J was trimmed by 0 bases and V by 1 base; bases with no gene match: 5. The CDR3 here is CASSQVRSGSSYEQYF. In DNA, the CDR3 is TGCGCCAGCAGCCAAGTCCGAAGCGGGAGCTCCTACGAGCAGTACTTC.

The V gene is TRBV19, the J gene TRBJ1-2; D is possibly TRBD1 (5 bases). CDR1 is LNHDA, CDR2 SQIVND, per germline (reference sequence). Trimming took 2 bases from V and 4 from J, leaving 11 bases between them. CDR3 size: 14 residues. The CDR3 DNA reads TGTGCCAGTAGTATAACACCTCAGGGCTATGGCTACACCTTC. As protein: CASSITPQGYGYTF.

This clone appeared a single time. The chain uses TRBV5-6 and TRBJ2-7, with 10 bases that match TRBD1. The CDR3 extends over 15 amino acids. Germline V gene lookup returns CDR1 SGHDT and CDR2 YYEEEE. V was clipped by 0 bases and J by 4 bases; unmatched bases: 4. CDR3 loop: CASSLAGTGVYEQYF. In nucleotides, the CDR3 is TGTGCCAGCAGCTTGGCTGGGACAGGGGTTTACGAGCAGTACTTC. The entire variable domain, with the rest obtained from reference TRBV5-6 and TRBJ2-7, is as follows: DAGVTQSPTHLIKTRGQQVTLRCSPKSGHDTVSWYQQALGQGPQFIFQYYEEEERQRGNFPDRFSGHQFPNYSSELNVNALLLGDSALYLCASSLAGTGVYEQYFGPGTRLTVT.

The genes are TRBV27 and TRBJ2-3, with no clear D. The CDR3 sequence is 17 residues long. Germline V lookup: CDR1 MNHEY, CDR2 SMNVEV (reference sequence). The V and J ends lost 5 bases and 2 bases respectively, with 20 bases between them. The CDR3: CASSKNSLLRFTDTQYF. CDR3 bases: TGTGCCAGCAGTAAAAACAGTCTCCTAAGGTTCACAGATACGCAGTATTTT.

In this sample, this clone turned up a few times. The chain couples TRBV5-6 to TRBJ1-2, with a possible D match to TRBD1 (6 bases). The CDR3 runs to 13 residues. The V gene's germline CDR1 is SGHDT and CDR2 YYEEEE. Trimming removed 2 bases at V and 1 base at J, with 6 bases between. DNA for the CDR3: TGTGCCAGCAGCTTACAGGGTAACTATGGCTACACCTTC. It encodes CASSLQGNYGYTF.

V usage is TRBV7-2 and J usage is TRBJ2-1, with D maybe TRBD2 (6 bases). CDR3 length equals 17 residues. Trimming cost V 5 bases and J 0 bases, with 17 bases left between them. CDR1 is SGHTA and CDR2 is FQGNSA in the germline V gene. Here the CDR3 DNA reads TGTGCCAGCAGCCGTTTGGGCGGGACCCACTCCTACAATGAGCAGTTCTTC. It translates to CASSRLGGTHSYNEQFF.

A few counts support this clone. The chain has TRBV28 and TRBJ2-7; 7 nucleotides agree with TRBD2. CDR3 size: 13 residues. The germline V gene has CDR1 MDHEN and CDR2 SYDVKM. J gave up 4 bases and V 3 bases, and 3 bases lay outside the gene matches. CDR3 loop: CASSFRGVYEQYF. The CDR3 bases are TGTGCCAGCAGTTTCCGGGGGGTGTACGAGCAGTACTTC.

The chain recombines TRBV7-2 with TRBJ1-4; 10 bases are a match to TRBD1. CDR1 is SGHTA and CDR2 is FQGNSA in the germline V gene. CDR3 length equals 15 residues. The ends lost 2 bases at V and 7 bases at J; junction bases unmatched: 4. The CDR3 reads CASSLLGTGVEKLFF. The CDR3 nucleotides are TGTGCCAGCAGCTTATTAGGGACAGGGGTTGAAAAACTGTTTTTT.

This sequence joins TRBV9 and TRBJ2-5; 9 positions match TRBD2. The end of the DNA is better explained by TRBJ2-7, so the J call may be wrong. The CDR3 extends over 15 amino acids. CDR1 is SGDLS, CDR2 YYNGEE, per germline. CDR3 DNA sequence: TGTGCCAGCAGCGTAGGACTAGCGGACAACTACGAGCAGTACTTC. This encodes CASSVGLADNYEQYF.

This chain uses TRBV6-1 with TRBJ1-3; 10 positions match TRBD1. Germline CDR1 reads MNHNS; CDR2 reads SASEGT. V lost 2 bases and J lost 4; bases outside the gene matches: 2. There are 15 residues in the CDR3. CDR3 sequence (DNA): TGTGCCAGCAGTGAACAGGGACAGGGGGGAAACACCATATATTTT. Protein sequence: CASSEQGQGGNTIYF.

The genes are TRBV28 and TRBJ2-1; D is possibly TRBD1 (6 bases). V lost 7 bases, J lost 5 bases, and 21 bases lay in between. The length of the CDR3 is 16 residues. Germline assignment: CDR1 MDHEN and CDR2 SYDVKM. In DNA form, the CDR3 reads TGTGCCAGCATCCTTTCACAGGGTTGGGGAAACAATGAGCAGTTCTTC. Amino acids: CASILSQGWGNNEQFF.